The T cell receptor beta chain described here comes from a study of neurological immune-mediated disorders. CDR1 DFQATT and CDR2 SNEGSKA come from the germline V gene (reference sequence). The length of the CDR3 is 15 residues. The V end lost 2 bases, the J end lost 0 bases, and 11 bases lay between the germline ends. Template-switch 5'RACE cDNA synthesis added a 10-nucleotide unique molecular identifier. Via MiXCR, TCRdb re-called the 5' RACE reads, giving one row per CDR3 protein. In the table there are more than 75,000 distinct CDR3 sequences, approximately 10% of which are singletons. Worth noting for this clonotype: The antigen is not known.

Unsorted libraries were generated from 2 million PBMCs. These cells had been stored in RNAlater at -80 C. General observations from the study: In HTLV-1-associated myelopathy, TCR clonal expansion was greatest, whereas multiple sclerosis had the least, falling below healthy controls. Sharing of CDR3 amino acid sequences among expanded clones across subjects was absent, suggesting private repertoires in all groups.

This receptor was obtained from a man aged 40-49 years in good health. Sequencing was done on a sample of PBMCs. This chain joins TRBV20-1 and TRBJ2-1; D is tentatively TRBD1 or TRBD2 (7 bases each). CDR3 in amino acids: CSARLRGGSYNEQFF. For the CDR3, the DNA is TGCAGTGCTAGACTCAGGGGGGGCTCCTACAATGAGCAGTTCTTC.